Below are 8 T cell receptor beta chains sequenced from a single sample in a study of blood T cell repertoires in COVID-19. Profiling relied on immunoSEQ multiplex PCR, and the TCRdb table lists in-frame clones only, not all of them. The sample shows hundreds of thousands of clones, approximately 89% of them seen only once. Sequenced: peripheral blood. Every receptor here comes from a woman under 40 with COVID-19, enrolled during active disease.

This clone was recorded a few times. The gene calls are TRBV7-8 and TRBJ2-7, with 10 nucleotides matching TRBD1. V lost 5 bases, J lost 5 bases, and 3 bases stayed unmatched. The germline gives CDR1 SGHVS, CDR2 FQNEAQ. CDR3 length equals 13 residues. DNA for the CDR3: TGTGCCAGCAGCGAAGGGACAGGGGACGAGCAGTACGTC. The encoded protein is CASSEGTGDEQYV.

This clone occurred a few times. The chain joins TRBV19 to TRBJ2-1; TRBD2 aligns across 7 bases. The CDR3 loop spans 14 amino acids. The germline V gene encodes CDR1 LNHDA and CDR2 SQIVND (reference sequence). The V segment lost 7 bases and the J segment 4 bases; nucleotides outside the gene matches: 7. CDR3 residues: CASTPTSVYNEQFF. The CDR3 DNA reads as TGTGCCAGTACGCCAACTAGCGTATACAATGAGCAGTTCTTC.

The chain combines TRBV5-6 with TRBJ2-5; D remains ambiguous. CDR3 length equals 13 residues. Looked up from germline, CDR1 is SGHDT and CDR2 is YYEEEE. With 0 bases removed from V and 4 bases from J, the gap between germline ends came to 7 bases. CDR3 coding DNA: TGTGCCAGCAGCTTGGGCCCGAGAGAGACCCAGTACTTC. This translates into CASSLGPRETQYF.

The chain links TRBV6-5 to TRBJ2-2, with TRBD2 matching 8 bases. The CDR3 length is 15 residues. The V gene end was trimmed by 7 bases and the J gene end by 3 bases; junction bases not matched to a gene: 7. CDR1 MNHEY and CDR2 SVGAGI come from the germline V gene. This CDR3 reads CASNPSGGHTGELFF. DNA for the CDR3: TGTGCCAGCAACCCGAGCGGGGGACACACCGGGGAGCTGTTTTTT.

The V gene is TRBV4-1, the J gene TRBJ2-5; D is perhaps TRBD1 (6 bases). Germline V lookup: CDR1 MGHRA, CDR2 YSYEKL. V was clipped by 5 bases and J by 4 bases, with 17 bases between them. The CDR3 spans 15 residues. The CDR3 DNA reads as TGCGCCAGCAGCACCCGGACAGAAATACGAGAGACCCAGTACTTC. Translating it yields CASSTRTEIRETQYF.

This chain uses TRBV7-3 with TRBJ2-2; the D gene is possibly TRBD1 (7 bases). This CDR3 is built from 15 residues. CDR1 SGHTA and CDR2 FQGTGA come from the germline V gene. V was clipped by 3 bases and J by 7 bases, with 15 bases between them. The CDR3: CASSFIQGGVGELFF. In DNA, the CDR3 is TGTGCCAGCAGCTTTATTCAGGGGGGAGTCGGGGAGCTGTTTTTT.

The rearrangement uses TRBV7-8 and TRBJ1-3; 10 nucleotides match TRBD1. After removal of 3 bases from V and 9 bases from J, the junction contained 8 bases not matched to a gene. The CDR3 sequence is 15 residues long. Looked up from germline, CDR1 is SGHVS and CDR2 is FQNEAQ. The CDR3 bases are TGTGCCAGCAGCTTTTTAGGACAGGGGGAAGGCACCATATATTTT. This codes for CASSFLGQGEGTIYF.

The chain is built from TRBV18 and TRBJ1-1, with D uncertain. There are 14 residues in the CDR3. Germline lookup yields CDR1 KGHSH and CDR2 LQKENI. V lost 2 bases to trimming and J lost 0 bases, with 7 bases between them. The CDR3 sequence is CASSPGTLNTEAFF. In DNA, the CDR3 is TGTGCCAGCTCACCAGGCACCCTGAACACTGAAGCTTTCTTT.